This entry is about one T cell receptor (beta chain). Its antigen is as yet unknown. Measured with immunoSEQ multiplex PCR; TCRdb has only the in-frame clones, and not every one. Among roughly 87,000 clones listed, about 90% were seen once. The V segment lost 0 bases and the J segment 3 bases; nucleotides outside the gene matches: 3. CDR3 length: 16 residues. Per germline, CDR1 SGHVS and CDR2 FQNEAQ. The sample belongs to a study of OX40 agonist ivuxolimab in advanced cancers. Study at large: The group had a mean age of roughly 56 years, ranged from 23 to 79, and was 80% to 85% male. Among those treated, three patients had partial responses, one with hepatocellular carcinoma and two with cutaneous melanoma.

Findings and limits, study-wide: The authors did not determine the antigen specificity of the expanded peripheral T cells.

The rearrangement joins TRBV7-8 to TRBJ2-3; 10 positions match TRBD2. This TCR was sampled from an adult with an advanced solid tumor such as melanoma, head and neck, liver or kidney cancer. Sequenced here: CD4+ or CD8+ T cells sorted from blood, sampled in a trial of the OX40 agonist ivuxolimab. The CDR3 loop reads CASSLALAGVTDTQYF. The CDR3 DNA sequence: TGTGCCAGCAGCTTAGCTCTAGCGGGAGTAACAGATACGCAGTATTTT. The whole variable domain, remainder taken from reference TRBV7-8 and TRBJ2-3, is GAGVSQSPRYKVAKRGQDVALRCDPISGHVSLFWYQQALGQGPEFLTYFQNEAQLDKSGLPSDRFFAERPEGSVSTLKIQRTQQEDSAVYLCASSLALAGVTDTQYFGPGTRLTVL.